Sequencing of this TCR beta chain was carried out in a study of blood T cell repertoires in COVID-19. V was clipped by 8 bases and J by 2 bases, with 9 bases between them. The germline gives CDR1 GTSNPN, CDR2 SVGIG (reference sequence). This CDR3 is 11 amino acids long. Method: immunoSEQ multiplex PCR; TCRdb's copy keeps in-frame clones and lacks some. The sample lists some 200,000 clones; 84% were seen once. In its sample, this clone was seen once. This rearrangement joins TRBV30 to TRBJ1-2; perhaps TRBD1 as D (6 bases). Sample: peripheral blood. The sequence came from a woman in her sixties with acute or convalescent COVID-19. In DNA form, the CDR3 reads TGTGCCCGGACAGAAAACTATGGCTACACCTTC. This codes for CARTENYGYTF.